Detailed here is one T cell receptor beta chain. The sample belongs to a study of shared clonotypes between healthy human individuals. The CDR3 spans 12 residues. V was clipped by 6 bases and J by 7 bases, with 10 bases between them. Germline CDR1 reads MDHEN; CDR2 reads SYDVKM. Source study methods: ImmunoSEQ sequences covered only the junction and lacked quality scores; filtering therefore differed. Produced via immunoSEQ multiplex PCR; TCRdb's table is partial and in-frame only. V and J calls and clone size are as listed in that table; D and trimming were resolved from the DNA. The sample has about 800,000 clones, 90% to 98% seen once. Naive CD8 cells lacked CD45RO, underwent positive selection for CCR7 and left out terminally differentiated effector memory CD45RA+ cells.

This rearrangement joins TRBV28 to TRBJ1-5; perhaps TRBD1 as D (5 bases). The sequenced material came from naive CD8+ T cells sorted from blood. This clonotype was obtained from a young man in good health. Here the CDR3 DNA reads TGTGCCAGCAGAACAGGTTACCAGCCCCAGCATTTT. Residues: CASRTGYQPQHF.